This entry lists 10 T cell receptor beta chains sequenced from one sample in a study of blood T cell repertoires in COVID-19. The method was immunoSEQ multiplex PCR; TCRdb's version includes in-frame clones alone and lacks a portion of them. In the table there are under 300,000 clones, about 88% of which are singletons. The sequenced sample consisted of PBMCs or T cells enriched from blood (not recorded which). The receptors shown here come from a woman aged 50 to 60 who had recovered from COVID-19.

In this sample, this clone turned up once. V gene TRBV29-1 combines with J gene TRBJ1-4; TRBD1 aligns across 7 bases. The CDR3 runs 12 residues. V shed 7 bases, J shed 8 bases, and the junction held 7 bases outside the gene matches. Germline V lookup: CDR1 SQVTM, CDR2 ANQGSEA. This CDR3 is CSGSTGSEKLFF. The DNA of the CDR3 is TGCAGCGGATCGACAGGGTCAGAAAAACTGTTTTTT.

The chain combines TRBV30 with TRBJ1-1; 8 bases are a match to TRBD1. This CDR3 region has 12 residues. The germline V gene has CDR1 GTSNPN and CDR2 SVGIG (reference sequence). V lost 5 bases and J lost 6; bases outside the gene matches: 5. CDR3 residues: CAWAQGAAEAFF. The CDR3 bases are TGTGCCTGGGCTCAGGGGGCGGCTGAAGCTTTCTTT.

The rearrangement joins TRBV27 to TRBJ1-4, with TRBD1 as a possible D gene (6 bases). The CDR3 runs 16 residues. Between the trimmed V and J ends, which lost 4 bases and 0 bases, there was a span of 12 bases. In germline, CDR1 is MNHEY, CDR2 SMNVEV (reference sequence). The CDR3 DNA is TGTGCCAGCAGTTCGACAGGATCCGCAACTAATGAAAAACTGTTTTTT. It specifies CASSSTGSATNEKLFF.

The rearrangement joins TRBV9 to TRBJ2-1; D may be TRBD1 (5 bases). V lost 3 bases and J 2 bases, leaving 9 bases between the germline ends. The CDR3 sequence is 14 residues long. Germline CDR1 SGDLS, CDR2 YYNGEE. CDR3 amino acids: CASSETETYNEQFF. The CDR3 bases are TGTGCCAGCAGCGAGACAGAGACCTACAATGAGCAGTTCTTC.

CDR3 region: CASTSGSSYNEQFF. The CDR3 DNA follows: TGTGCCTCGACTAGCGGGAGCTCCTACAATGAGCAGTTCTTC. The V gene is TRBV30, the J gene TRBJ2-1; 12 bases agree with TRBD2. V gave up 7 bases and J gave up 0 bases; unmatched junction bases: 1. Germline lookup yields CDR1 GTSNPN and CDR2 SVGIG (reference sequence). The CDR3 length is 14 residues.

The V call is TRBV2, the J call TRBJ1-1, with a weak D call TRBD1 (5 bases). The germline CDR1 and CDR2 sequences are SNHLY and FYNNEI. Trimming pared 5 bases from V and 2 bases from J, leaving 9 bases between. The CDR3 extends over 13 amino acids. This chain's CDR3 is CASSFGGNTEAFF. DNA for the CDR3: TGTGCCAGCAGTTTCGGGGGAAACACTGAAGCTTTCTTT.

This rearrangement joins TRBV9 to TRBJ2-3; 7 nucleotides align to TRBD2. The trim removed 0 bases at V and 0 bases at J, leaving 4 bases unmatched. The CDR3 is made up of 16 amino acids. In germline, CDR1 is SGDLS, CDR2 YYNGEE. For the CDR3, the DNA is TGTGCCAGCAGCGTAGGGGTAGCGGGTAGCACAGATACGCAGTATTTT. Its translation: CASSVGVAGSTDTQYF.

The chain has TRBV12-3 or TRBV12-4 and TRBJ1-2, with TRBD1 matching over 10 bases. The CDR3 has 13 residues. Trimming cost V 5 bases and J 5 bases; bases outside gene matches: 2. The CDR3 nucleotides read TGTGCCAGCAGTCCGGGACAGGGGTATGGCTACACCTTC. Protein: CASSPGQGYGYTF.

This clone was detected only a few times. The V call is TRBV6-5, the J call TRBJ1-5; D perhaps matches TRBD1 (5 bases). The germline V gene has CDR1 MNHEY and CDR2 SVGAGI. The CDR3 has 14 amino acids. With 6 bases removed from V and 4 bases from J, the gap between germline ends came to 13 bases. In nucleotides, the CDR3 is TGTGCCAGCAGCCCAAGTGGGGGGAATCAGCCCCAGCATTTT. Encoded protein: CASSPSGGNQPQHF.

This clone was counted only a few times. The chain links TRBV19 to TRBJ2-1; tentatively, D is TRBD2 (6 bases). Looked up from germline, CDR1 is LNHDA and CDR2 is SQIVND (reference sequence). V gave up 9 bases and J gave up 7 bases, with 22 bases separating them. The CDR3 has 15 residues. The CDR3 DNA sequence: TGTGCCAGCGGGCTAGGCGGGATAAGCGTTAATGAGCAGTTCTTC. Protein sequence: CASGLGGISVNEQFF.